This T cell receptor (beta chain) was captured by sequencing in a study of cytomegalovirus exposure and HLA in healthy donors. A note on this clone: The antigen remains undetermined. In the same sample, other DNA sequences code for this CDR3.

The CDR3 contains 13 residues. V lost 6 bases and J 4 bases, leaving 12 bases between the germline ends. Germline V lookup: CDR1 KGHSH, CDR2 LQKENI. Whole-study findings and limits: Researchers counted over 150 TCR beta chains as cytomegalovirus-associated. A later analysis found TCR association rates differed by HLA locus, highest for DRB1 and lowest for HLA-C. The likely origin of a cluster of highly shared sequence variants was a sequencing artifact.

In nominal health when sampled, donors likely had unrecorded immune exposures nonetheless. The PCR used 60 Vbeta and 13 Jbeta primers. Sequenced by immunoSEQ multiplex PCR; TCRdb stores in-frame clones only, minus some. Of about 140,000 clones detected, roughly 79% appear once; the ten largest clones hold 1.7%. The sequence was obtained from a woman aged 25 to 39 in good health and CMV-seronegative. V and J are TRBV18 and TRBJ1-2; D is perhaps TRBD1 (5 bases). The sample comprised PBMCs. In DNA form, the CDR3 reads TGTGCCAGCTCCCCCGACAGCTCCTATGGCTACACCTTC. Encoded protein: CASSPDSSYGYTF.